These 22 T cell receptor beta chains were all obtained from the same sample, sequenced in a study of blood T cells in healthy people across ages. Next came a second PCR, run for 7 to 11 cycles, which used a sample-barcoded 5' primer along with a J-beta primer mix. Using its own MiXCR run on the 5' RACE reads, TCRdb lists one record per CDR3 protein. The sample lists around 1.5 million distinct CDR3 sequences; roughly 40% were seen once. The sequenced sample was blood. Every receptor here comes from a woman aged 18-29 years in good health.

V gene TRBV7-8 combines with J gene TRBJ2-7; 9 bases fit TRBD1. This CDR3 is 17 amino acids long. Losses at the gene ends were 6 bases for V and 5 bases for J; bases not matched to a gene: 17. CDR1 and CDR2 from the germline V gene are SGHVS and FQNEAQ. The CDR3 region has the DNA TGTGCCAGCAGTTTCCCGCCCGGGACAGGGAAGATCAACGAGCAGTACTTC. Protein sequence: CASSFPPGTGKINEQYF.

The chain is built from TRBV6-5 and TRBJ1-2, with D unclear. Trimming stripped 3 bases from V and 5 bases from J, with 4 bases between. CDR1 MNHEY and CDR2 SVGAGI come from the germline V gene. This CDR3 has 11 amino acids. CDR3 amino acids: CASSYGYGYTF. In nucleotides, the CDR3 is TGTGCCAGCAGTTATGGTTATGGCTACACCTTC.

The chain recombines TRBV5-1 with TRBJ1-6; D is unclear. The CDR3 extends over 16 amino acids. The V end was cut by 0 bases, the J end by 6 bases, with 13 bases between. Germline V lookup: CDR1 SGHRS, CDR2 YFSETQ. The CDR3 DNA sequence: TGCGCCAGCAGCTTGGAAAGGTCAACGAGTAATTCACCCCTCCACTTT. Residues: CASSLERSTSNSPLHF.

This clonotype was observed a few times. The chain recombines TRBV27 with TRBJ1-2; D is uncertain. Germline loops: CDR1 MNHEY, CDR2 SMNVEV (reference sequence). The CDR3 runs 13 residues. V shed 0 bases and J shed 4 bases, with 6 bases lying between them. CDR3 sequence: CASSLSSGYGYTF. CDR3 sequence (DNA): TGTGCCAGCAGTTTATCGTCTGGCTATGGCTACACCTTC.

Turning to this clonotype: One base away lies a much larger clone, so this may be a sequencing read error. The rearrangement joins TRBV10-3 to TRBJ2-1, with 8 positions matching TRBD2. The CDR3 has 15 residues. From germline, CDR1 is ENHRY and CDR2 SYGVKD. The CDR3: CAIRDSGGSYSEQFF. CDR3 DNA: TGTGCCATCAGAGACAGCGGGGGCTCCTACAGTGAGCAGTTCTTC.

This clonotype has a handful of counts. J is TRBJ2-3 and V is TRBV7-2; 15 nucleotides line up with TRBD2. The CDR3 covers 17 residues. With V trimmed by 5 bases and J by 4 bases, 7 bases remained unmatched. Per the germline V gene, CDR1 is SGHTA and CDR2 is FQGNSA. The CDR3 sequence: CASSLSWTSGRADTQYF. CDR3 DNA sequence: TGTGCCAGCAGCCTATCTTGGACTAGCGGGAGGGCAGATACGCAGTATTTT.

The J gene is TRBJ2-5, the V gene TRBV6-5, with D possibly matching TRBD2 (6 bases). Germline CDR1 MNHEY, CDR2 SVGAGI. The CDR3 is 15 residues long. V shed 0 bases and J shed 13 bases, with 21 bases lying between them. CDR3 amino acids: CASSYSFPSASFLYF. DNA of the CDR3: TGTGCCAGCAGTTACTCGTTTCCTAGCGCCTCATTCCTGTACTTC.

This clonotype was seen more than once but under ten times. V usage is TRBV7-2 and J usage is TRBJ2-3; D is undetermined. CDR1 is SGHTA, CDR2 FQGNSA, per germline. The CDR3 sequence is 15 residues long. Trimming pared 0 bases from V and 4 bases from J, leaving 11 bases between. DNA for the CDR3: TGTGCCAGCAGCTTAGCCCCAGCATCTTCAGATACGCAGTATTTT. Amino acid sequence: CASSLAPASSDTQYF.

The genes are TRBV20-1 and TRBJ2-7; maybe TRBD2 (5 bases). The CDR3 is 14 residues long. CDR1 and CDR2 from the germline V gene are DFQATT and SNEGSKA (reference sequence). V lost 5 bases to trimming and J lost 0 bases, with 14 bases between them. CDR3 bases: TGCAGTGCTGCACAGTCCAGCGGCTCCTACGAGCAGTACTTC. It translates to CSAAQSSGSYEQYF.

The chain carries TRBV20-1 and TRBJ2-4; D might be TRBD2 (7 bases). The DNA end is a closer match to TRBJ2-7, so the J assignment may be wrong. CDR1 and CDR2 from the germline V gene are DFQATT and SNEGSKA (reference sequence). The length of the CDR3 is 13 residues. The CDR3 is CSAEAGHGYEQYF. The DNA for the CDR3 is TGCAGTGCTGAAGCGGGACACGGCTACGAGCAGTACTTC.

The chain joins TRBV5-6 to TRBJ2-3, with D unclear. This CDR3 is 14 amino acids long. Germline V gene lookup returns CDR1 SGHDT and CDR2 YYEEEE. This CDR3 reads CATTVALGTDTQYF. DNA of the CDR3: TGTGCTACAACGGTTGCCCTGGGCACAGATACGCAGTATTTT.

This chain links TRBV6-1 with TRBJ2-5; a weak D match, TRBD1 (6 bases). V was trimmed by 3 bases and J by 4 bases, leaving 15 bases between them. Per the germline V gene, CDR1 is MNHNS and CDR2 is SASEGT. This CDR3 spans 15 amino acids. The DNA for the CDR3 is TGTGCCAGCAGTGACTCCTCAGGGGCTGGAGAGACCCAGTACTTC. Translated, it gives CASSDSSGAGETQYF.

This chain connects TRBV6-5 to TRBJ1-5, with 8 bases that match TRBD1. Losses at the gene ends were 6 bases for V and 3 bases for J; bases not matched to a gene: 10. From germline, CDR1 is MNHEY and CDR2 SVGAGI. The CDR3 loop spans 16 amino acids. The CDR3 region is CASSPTGAGINQPQHF. CDR3 nucleotide sequence: TGTGCCAGCAGCCCGACAGGGGCCGGTATCAATCAGCCCCAGCATTTT.

The chain couples TRBV5-1 to TRBJ2-5; no reliable D call. The germline V gene encodes CDR1 SGHRS and CDR2 YFSETQ. Deletions cut 0 bases from V and 11 bases from J, with 17 bases between. The CDR3 covers 14 residues. The CDR3, as DNA: TGCGCCAGCAGCTTGGAACTAAATTACAATGAGCAGTACTTC. Protein sequence: CASSLELNYNEQYF. The whole variable domain, filled in from reference TRBV5-1 and TRBJ2-5, reads KAGVTQTPRYLIKTRGQQVTLSCSPISGHRSVSWYQQTPGQGLQFLFEYFSETQRNKGNFPGRFSGRQFSNSRSEMNVSTLELGDSALYLCASSLELNYNEQYFGPGTRLLVL.

The chain is built from TRBV10-3 and TRBJ1-5, with TRBD1 as a possible D gene (5 bases). V lost 0 bases and J lost 2, with 11 bases in between. CDR3 length: 16 amino acids. Germline V gives CDR1 ENHRY, CDR2 SYGVKD. The CDR3 is CAISESQGRGNQPQHF. CDR3 bases: TGTGCCATCAGTGAGTCCCAGGGTAGGGGCAATCAGCCCCAGCATTTT.

The chain is built from TRBV20-1 and TRBJ2-3, with TRBD2 matching over 8 bases. The CDR3 extends over 15 amino acids. Germline CDR1 is DFQATT and CDR2 is SNEGSKA (reference sequence). V was clipped by 5 bases and J by 0 bases; unmatched bases: 7. CDR3 in DNA: TGCAGTGCTCGCCGGACTAGCACTAGCACAGATACGCAGTATTTT. This codes for CSARRTSTSTDTQYF.

The rearrangement joins TRBV25-1 to TRBJ2-5, with a tentative D call TRBD1 (5 bases). The CDR3 length is 15 residues. V dropped 5 bases and J dropped 1 base, with 14 bases sitting between them. Germline lookup yields CDR1 MGHDK and CDR2 SYGVNS. The CDR3 loop is CASSWGGRVQETQYF. The CDR3 bases are TGTGCCAGCAGTTGGGGTGGCAGGGTCCAAGAGACCCAGTACTTC.

The J gene is TRBJ2-7, the V gene TRBV7-9, with 8 bases matching TRBD2. Losses at the gene ends were 5 bases for V and 7 bases for J; bases not matched to a gene: 13. The length of the CDR3 is 15 residues. The germline gives CDR1 SEHNR, CDR2 FQNEAQ (reference sequence). The CDR3 DNA is TGTGCCAGCAGCCTATACCCGAGCGGGAGTCAGGAGCAGTACTTC. Residues: CASSLYPSGSQEQYF.

V is TRBV20-1 and J is TRBJ2-1; 9 positions agree with TRBD2. This CDR3 is 14 amino acids long. Looked up from germline, CDR1 is DFQATT and CDR2 is SNEGSKA (reference sequence). V gave up 3 bases and J gave up 5 bases; unmatched junction bases: 5. The CDR3 region is CSASPTSGNNEQFF. The CDR3 nucleotides are TGCAGTGCTAGCCCGACTAGCGGAAACAATGAGCAGTTCTTC.

The chain combines TRBV7-9 with TRBJ2-1; TRBD1 matches at 9 bases. Germline assignment: CDR1 SEHNR and CDR2 FQNEAQ (reference sequence). Unmatched junction bases numbered 8, after V lost 1 base and J lost 7 bases. The CDR3 is made up of 16 amino acids. The CDR3 spells CASSLGGQGIGNEQFF. CDR3 DNA sequence: TGTGCCAGCAGCTTAGGGGGACAGGGAATCGGGAATGAGCAGTTCTTC. The whole variable domain, filled in from reference TRBV7-9 and TRBJ2-1, reads DTGVSQNPRHKITKRGQNVTFRCDPISEHNRLYWYRQTLGQGPEFLTYFQNEAQLEKSRLLSDRFSAERPKGSFSTLEIQRTEQGDSAMYLCASSLGGQGIGNEQFFGPGTRLTVL.

This clonotype was picked up a small number of times. The chain links TRBV5-1 to TRBJ2-1; no clear D gene. Trimming stripped 4 bases from V and 0 bases from J, with 8 bases between. The CDR3 sequence is 14 residues long. Germline V CDR1 and CDR2: SGHRS, YFSETQ. In DNA form, the CDR3 reads TGCGCCAGCAGCGGGCTAAACTCCTACAATGAGCAGTTCTTC. Translation: CASSGLNSYNEQFF.

This clonotype has just a few counts. CDR3 bases: TGTGCCAGCAGACCTATAGCGGGAAGCTCCTACGAGCAGTACTTC. Amino acids: CASRPIAGSSYEQYF. The V call is TRBV25-1, the J call TRBJ2-7; 8 bases fit TRBD2. CDR3 length equals 15 residues. V lost 6 bases, J lost 0 bases, and 7 bases stayed unmatched. Germline V gene lookup returns CDR1 MGHDK and CDR2 SYGVNS.